This passage covers 17 T cell receptor beta chains from one sample sequenced in a study of blood T cell repertoires in COVID-19 (dated by TCRdb to 2018 to 2021). Libraries were made using the immunoSEQ multiplex PCR assay. TCRdb stores this immuneACCESS table with in-frame sequences only. Part of the clones is absent; in the studies checked, under half of the shortfall reflects unresolved V genes, and no reason is known for the rest. The sample yields about 210,000 clones; 84% were counted once. Together, the top ten hold about 7.8% of the sample. Sequenced: peripheral blood. The receptors here all came from a woman older than 75 with COVID-19, enrolled during active disease.

The chain links TRBV4-1 to TRBJ2-3, with D perhaps TRBD1 (6 bases). The CDR3 spans 14 residues. Germline loops: CDR1 MGHRA, CDR2 YSYEKL. V lost 1 base and J 6 bases, leaving 11 bases between the germline ends. This CDR3 reads CASSQGGGDDTQYF. DNA for the CDR3: TGCGCCAGCAGCCAAGGAGGGGGTGACGATACGCAGTATTTT.

The chain employs TRBV12-5 and TRBJ1-3; 7 nucleotides align to TRBD1. J gave up 4 bases and V 10 bases, and 4 bases lay outside the gene matches. The CDR3 is made up of 12 amino acids. Germline V gene data show CDR1 as LGHNT and CDR2 as FRNRAP. For the CDR3, the DNA is TGTGCTATTGGGACAGAAGGAAACACCATATATTTT. The encoded protein is CAIGTEGNTIYF.

The gene calls are TRBV11-2 and TRBJ2-7; D remains unclear. The CDR3 is 11 amino acids. Germline V gives CDR1 SGHAT, CDR2 FQNNGV. The germline V and J ends were trimmed by 1 base and 9 bases, with 7 bases remaining between them. CDR3 nucleotide sequence: TGTGCCAGCAGCTTAGCGGCTAGGCAGTACTTC. It codes for CASSLAARQYF. The full variable domain, with the rest looked up from reference TRBV11-2 and TRBJ2-7, is EAGVAQSPRYKIIEKRQSVAFWCNPISGHATLYWYQQILGQGPKLLIQFQNNGVVDDSQLPKDRFSAERLKGVDSTLKIQPAKLEDSAVYLCASSLAARQYFGPGTRLTVT.

The rearrangement uses TRBV28 and TRBJ1-4; 7 bases align to TRBD1. Germline CDR1 reads MDHEN; CDR2 reads SYDVKM. This CDR3 has 15 residues. V was clipped by 10 bases and J by 7 bases; unmatched bases: 15. Written as DNA, the CDR3 is TGTGCCACCTACCTGAGAACAGGGGCGGGTGAAAAACTGTTTTTT. Protein product: CATYLRTGAGEKLFF.

The chain joins TRBV15 to TRBJ1-2; D unresolved. This CDR3 has 12 residues. Germline values: CDR1 LNHNV, CDR2 YYDKDF (reference sequence). The ends were cut back, 0 bases at V and 6 bases at J, with 5 bases in the middle. The CDR3 sequence is CATSRESDGYTF. CDR3 DNA sequence: TGTGCCACCAGCAGAGAGTCTGATGGCTACACCTTC.

The rearrangement joins TRBV5-6 to TRBJ2-5, with 8 bases lining up with TRBD1. CDR1 and CDR2 from the germline V gene are SGHDT and YYEEEE. V trimming: 2 bases; J trimming: 4 bases; junction bases outside the gene matches: 4. The CDR3 has 14 residues. The DNA of the CDR3 is TGTGCCAGCAGCTTTGGACAGGGACGAGAGACCCAGTACTTC. Translated, it gives CASSFGQGRETQYF.

The rearrangement uses TRBV2 and TRBJ1-5; maybe TRBD1 (6 bases). Trimming left V 4 bases short and J 0 bases short, with 13 bases between. The CDR3 extends over 16 amino acids. Germline V gene data show CDR1 as SNHLY and CDR2 as FYNNEI. This CDR3 reads CASSADRLYSNQPQHF. In nucleotides, the CDR3 is TGTGCCAGCAGTGCTGACAGGCTCTATAGCAATCAGCCCCAGCATTTT. Looking up the rest from reference TRBV2 and TRBJ1-5 gives the full variable domain: EPEVTQTPSHQVTQMGQEVILRCVPISNHLYFYWYRQILGQKVEFLVSFYNNEISEKSEIFDDQFSVERPDGSNFTLKIRSTKLEDSAMYFCASSADRLYSNQPQHFGDGTRLSIL.

The chain links TRBV6-5 to TRBJ1-6; TRBD1 agrees at 7 bases. Germline loops: CDR1 MNHEY, CDR2 SVGAGI. This CDR3 is built from 14 residues. The V gene end was trimmed by 6 bases and the J gene end by 6 bases; junction bases not matched to a gene: 5. The DNA of the CDR3 is TGTGCCAGCAGACCGGGACAGCCTAATTCACCCCTCCACTTT. Translation gives CASRPGQPNSPLHF.

This rearrangement joins TRBV5-1 to TRBJ2-3; 8 bases align to TRBD1. Germline lookup yields CDR1 SGHRS and CDR2 YFSETQ. The junction had 10 bases not matched to a gene; V was cut back by 4 bases and J by 6 bases. The CDR3 has 15 amino acids. DNA of the CDR3: TGCGCCAGCAGCCCAACGACAGGGGTGGGGGATACGCAGTATTTT. Its translation: CASSPTTGVGDTQYF.

V usage is TRBV5-4 and J usage is TRBJ2-5; D is possibly TRBD2 (5 bases). The CDR3 loop spans 13 amino acids. Per the germline V gene, CDR1 is SGHNT and CDR2 is YYREEE (reference sequence). The V gene lost 2 bases and the J gene lost 2 bases, with 7 bases spanning the gap. The CDR3 DNA follows: TGTGCCAGCAGCTTTCGAGGGCAAGAGACCCAGTACTTC. Protein product: CASSFRGQETQYF.

This chain links TRBV29-1 with TRBJ2-7; 7 bases are a match to TRBD1. The V and J ends lost 8 bases and 6 bases, in that order; junction bases with no gene match: 10. The CDR3 runs 12 residues. The germline CDR1 and CDR2 sequences are SQVTM and ANQGSEA. CDR3 DNA sequence: TGCAGCATTAGACAGGGCCCCGCCGAGCAGTACTTC. It specifies CSIRQGPAEQYF.

J is TRBJ1-2 and V is TRBV3-1 (or the pseudogene TRBV3-2); TRBD1 agrees at 9 bases. Germline CDR1 reads LGHDT; CDR2 reads YNNKEL (reference sequence). The CDR3 contains 15 residues. Germline trimming cut 0 bases from V and 5 bases from J; bases unmatched to any gene: 4. CDR3 sequence (DNA): TGTGCCAGCAGCCAAGACGACAGGGGGGGGTATGGCTACACCTTC. Translation gives CASSQDDRGGYGYTF.

V is TRBV7-3 and J is TRBJ2-1; TRBD2 agrees at 9 bases. The V segment lost 5 bases and the J segment 4 bases; nucleotides outside the gene matches: 6. Germline V gene lookup returns CDR1 SGHTA and CDR2 FQGTGA. The CDR3 loop spans 15 amino acids. CDR3 amino acids: CASSETSGAYNEQFF. The CDR3 DNA sequence: TGTGCCAGCAGCGAGACTAGCGGAGCTTACAATGAGCAGTTCTTC.

The V call is TRBV15, the J call TRBJ2-1, with 9 bases that match TRBD1. CDR1 LNHNV and CDR2 YYDKDF come from the germline V gene (reference sequence). The CDR3 covers 14 residues. V shed 5 bases, J shed 7 bases, and the junction held 6 bases outside the gene matches. CDR3 coding DNA: TGTGCCACCAGCCGGGACAGGGTCGGGAATGAGCAGTTCTTC. The encoded protein is CATSRDRVGNEQFF.

The chain uses TRBV11-2 and TRBJ1-5; D call uncertain. The germline CDR1 and CDR2 sequences are SGHAT and FQNNGV. The CDR3 sequence is 14 residues long. V was shortened by 4 bases and J by 2 bases, with 9 bases between the two germline ends. Here the CDR3 DNA reads TGTGCCAGCAGCTGGGGAGGCGGCAATCAGCCCCAGCATTTT. Encoded protein: CASSWGGGNQPQHF.

This clone was seen only once. J is TRBJ1-2 and V is TRBV18; D ambiguous. Trimming took off 3 bases at V and 7 bases at J, with 24 bases between the two ends. Per the germline V gene, CDR1 is KGHSH and CDR2 is LQKENI. The CDR3 extends over 17 amino acids. The CDR3 nucleotides are TGTGCCAGCTCACCCTACCTAGCGCCTGAGAGCCCAAGTGGCTACACCTTC. It specifies CASSPYLAPESPSGYTF.

The chain employs TRBV7-2 and TRBJ2-1; D call uncertain. This CDR3 contains 14 residues. Between the trimmed V and J ends, which lost 1 base and 3 bases, there was a span of 7 bases. Germline V gives CDR1 SGHTA, CDR2 FQGNSA. The CDR3 is CASSLEYSYNEQFF. Here the CDR3 DNA reads TGTGCCAGCAGCTTAGAGTACAGCTACAATGAGCAGTTCTTC.